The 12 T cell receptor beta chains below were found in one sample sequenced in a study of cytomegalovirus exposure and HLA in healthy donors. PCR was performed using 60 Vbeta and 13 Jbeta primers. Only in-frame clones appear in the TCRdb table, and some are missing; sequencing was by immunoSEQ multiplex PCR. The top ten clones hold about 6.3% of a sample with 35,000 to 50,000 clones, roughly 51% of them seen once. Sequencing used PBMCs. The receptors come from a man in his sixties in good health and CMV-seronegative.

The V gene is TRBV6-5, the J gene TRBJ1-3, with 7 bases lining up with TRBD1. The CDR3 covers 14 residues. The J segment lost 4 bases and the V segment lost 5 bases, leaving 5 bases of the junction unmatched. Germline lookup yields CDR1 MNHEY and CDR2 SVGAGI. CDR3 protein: CASSPQGLGNTIYF. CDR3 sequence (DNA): TGTGCCAGCAGTCCACAGGGGCTCGGAAACACCATATATTTT.

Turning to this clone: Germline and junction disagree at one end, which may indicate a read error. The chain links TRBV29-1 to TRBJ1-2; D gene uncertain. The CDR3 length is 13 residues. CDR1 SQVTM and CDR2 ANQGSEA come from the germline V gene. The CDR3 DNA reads TGCAGCGTTGAAGATCGAGGGTACTATGGCTACATCTTC. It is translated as CSVEDRGYYGYIF.

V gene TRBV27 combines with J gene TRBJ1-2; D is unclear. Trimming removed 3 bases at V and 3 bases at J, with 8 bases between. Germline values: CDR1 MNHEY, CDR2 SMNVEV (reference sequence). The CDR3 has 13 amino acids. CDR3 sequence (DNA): TGTGCCAGCAGTTTTGGGCCGGACTATGGCTACACCTTC. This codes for CASSFGPDYGYTF.

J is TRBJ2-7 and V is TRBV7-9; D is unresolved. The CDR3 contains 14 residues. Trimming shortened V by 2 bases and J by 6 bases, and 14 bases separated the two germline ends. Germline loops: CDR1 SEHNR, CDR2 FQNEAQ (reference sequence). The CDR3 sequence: CASSLNPEWSEQYF. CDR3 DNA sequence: TGTGCCAGCAGCTTAAACCCAGAGTGGAGCGAGCAGTACTTC.

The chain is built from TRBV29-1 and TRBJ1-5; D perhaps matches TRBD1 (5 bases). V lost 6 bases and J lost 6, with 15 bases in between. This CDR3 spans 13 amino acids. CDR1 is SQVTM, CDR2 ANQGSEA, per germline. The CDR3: CSVNDSQVQPQHF. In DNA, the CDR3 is TGCAGCGTGAACGACAGTCAGGTTCAGCCCCAGCATTTT.

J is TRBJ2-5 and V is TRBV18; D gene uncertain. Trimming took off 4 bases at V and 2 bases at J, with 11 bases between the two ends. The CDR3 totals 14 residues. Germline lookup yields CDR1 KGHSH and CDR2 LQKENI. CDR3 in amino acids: CASSQQRMQETQYF. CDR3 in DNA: TGTGCCAGCTCACAGCAGCGTATGCAAGAGACCCAGTACTTC.

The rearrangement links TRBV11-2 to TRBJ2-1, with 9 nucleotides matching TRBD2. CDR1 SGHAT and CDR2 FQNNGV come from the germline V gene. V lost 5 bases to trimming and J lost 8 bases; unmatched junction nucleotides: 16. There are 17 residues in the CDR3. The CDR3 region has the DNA TGTGCCAGCAGCCTAGGCGGGATATTAGCGGGAGCTCATGAGCAGTTCTTC. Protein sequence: CASSLGGILAGAHEQFF.

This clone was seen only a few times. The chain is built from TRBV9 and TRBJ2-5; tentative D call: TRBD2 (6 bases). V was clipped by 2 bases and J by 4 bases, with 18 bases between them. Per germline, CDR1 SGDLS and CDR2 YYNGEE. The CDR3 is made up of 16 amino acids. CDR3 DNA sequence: TGTGCCAGCAGCGTCTCCTTGGCGGGGAGGATAGAGACCCAGTACTTC. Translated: CASSVSLAGRIETQYF.

In DNA form, the CDR3 reads TGTGCCAGCAGTTTAGGCAGTCTTCTCTATGGCTACACCTTC. It codes for CASSLGSLLYGYTF. The V call is TRBV28, the J call TRBJ1-2, with D uncertain. Trimming removed 2 bases from V and 4 bases from J, with 11 bases in between. The CDR3 contains 14 residues. CDR1 and CDR2 (germline): MDHEN, SYDVKM.

The CDR3 region is CASSQVSSEIGYTF. The CDR3 nucleotides are TGTGCCAGCAGCCAAGTCTCCAGCGAGATTGGCTACACCTTC. The V gene is TRBV4-2, the J gene TRBJ1-2; D is unclear. This CDR3 comprises 14 residues. The V end was cut by 1 base, the J end by 7 bases, with 13 bases between. Germline V lookup: CDR1 LGHNA, CDR2 YNFKEQ.

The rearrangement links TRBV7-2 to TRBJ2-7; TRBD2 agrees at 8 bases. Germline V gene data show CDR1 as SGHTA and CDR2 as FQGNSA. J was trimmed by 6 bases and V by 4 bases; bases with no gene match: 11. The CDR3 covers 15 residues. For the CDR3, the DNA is TGTGCCAGCAGCTCGAGGGGGACTAGTACTCGCGAGCAGTACTTC. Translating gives CASSSRGTSTREQYF. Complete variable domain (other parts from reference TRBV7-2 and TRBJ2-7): GAGVSQSPSNKVTEKGKDVELRCDPISGHTALYWYRQSLGQGLEFLIYFQGNSAPDKSGLPSDRFSAERTGGSVSTLTIQRTQQEDSAVYLCASSSRGTSTREQYFGPGTRLTVT.

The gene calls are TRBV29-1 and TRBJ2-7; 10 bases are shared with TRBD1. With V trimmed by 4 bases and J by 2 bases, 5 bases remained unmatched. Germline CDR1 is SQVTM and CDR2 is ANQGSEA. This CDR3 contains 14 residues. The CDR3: CSVVPGQGTYEQYF. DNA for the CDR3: TGCAGCGTTGTACCGGGACAGGGGACCTACGAGCAGTACTTC.